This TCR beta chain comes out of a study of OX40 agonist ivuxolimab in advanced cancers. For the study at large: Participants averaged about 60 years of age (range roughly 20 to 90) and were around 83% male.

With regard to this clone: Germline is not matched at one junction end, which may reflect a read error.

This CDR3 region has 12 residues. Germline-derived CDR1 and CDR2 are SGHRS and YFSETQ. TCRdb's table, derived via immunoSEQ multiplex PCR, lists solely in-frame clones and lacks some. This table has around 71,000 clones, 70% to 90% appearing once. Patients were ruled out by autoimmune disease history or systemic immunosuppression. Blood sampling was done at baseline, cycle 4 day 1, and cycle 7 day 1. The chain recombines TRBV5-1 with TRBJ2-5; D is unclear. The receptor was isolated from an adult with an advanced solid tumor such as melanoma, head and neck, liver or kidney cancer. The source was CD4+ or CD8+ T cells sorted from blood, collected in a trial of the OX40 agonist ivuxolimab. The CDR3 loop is CASSLSLETQYF. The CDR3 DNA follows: TGTGCCAGCAGCTTGAGTCTCGAGACCCAGTACTTC.